A selection of T cell receptor beta chains follows, all from one sample in a study of blood T cell repertoires in COVID-19. TCRdb's table, derived via immunoSEQ multiplex PCR, lists solely in-frame clones and lacks some. The repertoire holds hundreds of thousands of clones, with 85% to 90% as singletons. The specimen was peripheral blood. Receptors were obtained from a woman in her fifties or sixties with COVID-19, enrolled during active disease. CDR3s leave out the opening cysteine and the closing phenylalanine or tryptophan. Rows give clone size only sometimes, using once, few, many, or a class for an expanded clone.

j_gene,abundance,v_gene,CDR3aa
TRBJ1-2,-,TRBV5-6,ASSPGQAVDT
TRBJ1-2,once,TRBV9,ASSVDLGGRDGYT
TRBJ2-1,-,TRBV30,AWSGPGGFGGEQF
TRBJ1-5,-,TRBV6-1,ASSERDRPGIQPQH
TRBJ2-1,-,TRBV10-3,AISGLAGGNNEQF
TRBJ2-7,-,TRBV3-1/TRBV3-2,ASSQPDREPYEQY
TRBJ2-7,-,TRBV2,ASSEGTGFYEQY
TRBJ2-3,-,TRBV7-2,ASSPMGATDTQY
TRBJ1-3,-,TRBV7-7,ASSLGGPTAGNTIY
TRBJ2-3,-,TRBV10-3,AISRADRPSTDTQY
TRBJ1-5,-,TRBV12-5,ASGLATLGRFEGEPQH
TRBJ1-1,-,TRBV11-1,ASSLRGGGGAF
TRBJ2-7,-,TRBV10-1,ASSESLGASYEQY
TRBJ1-4,-,TRBV29-1,SVFGTPNEKLF
TRBJ1-1,-,TRBV6-2/TRBV6-3,ASSSGGGRTEAF
TRBJ1-1,-,TRBV4-2,ASTEKIGARAF
TRBJ2-7,few,TRBV6-6,ASSYAREQY
TRBJ1-1,-,TRBV7-9,ASSLAGAVNLNTEAF
TRBJ1-4,-,TRBV5-4,ASSLKQGNEKLF
TRBJ1-1,-,TRBV5-1,ASSLLGTGDMNTEAF
TRBJ2-1,-,TRBV11-2,ASSASLGQGGDEQF
TRBJ1-6,-,TRBV5-1,ASSLGRRTGIEDSPLH
TRBJ2-6,-,TRBV28,ASRRGPGANVLT
TRBJ2-1,-,TRBV24-1,ATRGQNEQF
TRBJ1-6,few,TRBV30,ASAGESPLH
TRBJ2-7,-,TRBV30,AWRAYRSSEQY
TRBJ2-3,-,TRBV9,ASSLTHGSGSTDTQY
TRBJ1-4,once,TRBV7-6,ASSLGGGINEKLF
TRBJ2-7,few,TRBV28,ASSFSGNLGHEQY
TRBJ1-6,-,TRBV30,AWSVGTGDSPLH
TRBJ2-5,-,TRBV11-1,ASSWGLAGGETQY
TRBJ2-7,-,TRBV5-1,ASSQGQGAYEQY
TRBJ2-7,-,TRBV11-2,ASSLRHSGGYEQY
TRBJ2-7,few,TRBV5-6,ASSQLPYPGTGGNEQY
TRBJ1-2,-,TRBV28,ASKVPGVDGYT
TRBJ2-5,-,TRBV7-7,ASSSGQGYQETQY
TRBJ1-5,-,TRBV21-1,ASSKGTRGNQPQH
TRBJ2-1,-,TRBV5-1,ASSWTPTSGGYNEQF
TRBJ1-2,-,TRBV9,ASSSRSGPYGYT
TRBJ1-1,-,TRBV6-6,ASSYRPRPLMLEAF
TRBJ1-2,-,TRBV19,ASSPYLQGRSYT
TRBJ2-7,-,TRBV7-3,ASSLRDSYEQY
TRBJ1-6,-,TRBV14,ASSQGMARYNSPLH
TRBJ2-7,-,TRBV4-2,ASSQELIVGGGSSYEQY
TRBJ1-1,-,TRBV14,ASSQDPGSDTEAF
TRBJ1-2,-,TRBV7-2,ASSLYPGQDYGYT
TRBJ2-7,-,TRBV5-1,ASSALGQGSDEQY
TRBJ1-2,-,TRBV29-1,SVERPPAGVYGYT
TRBJ1-2,-,TRBV29-1,SDTANYGYT
TRBJ1-4,-,TRBV6-6,ASSSGQGGGKLF